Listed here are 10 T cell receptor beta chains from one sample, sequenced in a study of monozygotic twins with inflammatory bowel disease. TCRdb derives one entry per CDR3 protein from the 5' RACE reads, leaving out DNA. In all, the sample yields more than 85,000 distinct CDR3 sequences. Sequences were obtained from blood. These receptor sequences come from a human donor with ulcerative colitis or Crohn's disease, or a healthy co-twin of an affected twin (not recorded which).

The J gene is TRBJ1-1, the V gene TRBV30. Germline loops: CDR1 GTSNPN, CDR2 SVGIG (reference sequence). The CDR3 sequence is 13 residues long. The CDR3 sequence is CAWSVQGHTEAFF.

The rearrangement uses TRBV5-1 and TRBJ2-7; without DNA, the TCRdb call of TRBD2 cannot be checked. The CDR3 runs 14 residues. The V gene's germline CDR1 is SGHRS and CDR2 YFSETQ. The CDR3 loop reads CASSLTSGGYEQYF.

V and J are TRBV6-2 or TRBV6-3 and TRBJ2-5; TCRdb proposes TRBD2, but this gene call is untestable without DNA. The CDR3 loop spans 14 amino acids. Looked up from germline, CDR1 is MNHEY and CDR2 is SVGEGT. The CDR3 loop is CATHPAGGPETQYF.

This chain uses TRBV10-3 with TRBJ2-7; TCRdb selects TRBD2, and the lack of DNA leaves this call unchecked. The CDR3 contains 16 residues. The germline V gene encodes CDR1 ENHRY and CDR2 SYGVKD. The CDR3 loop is CAISESGAGGIYEQYF.

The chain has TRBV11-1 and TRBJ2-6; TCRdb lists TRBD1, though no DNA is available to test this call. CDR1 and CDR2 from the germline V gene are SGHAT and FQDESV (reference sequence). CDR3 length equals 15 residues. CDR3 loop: CASRRTGVGANVLTF.

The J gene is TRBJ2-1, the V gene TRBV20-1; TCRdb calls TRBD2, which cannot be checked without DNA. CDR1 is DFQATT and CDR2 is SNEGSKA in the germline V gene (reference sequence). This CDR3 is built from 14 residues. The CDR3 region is CSAHISGDYNEQFF.

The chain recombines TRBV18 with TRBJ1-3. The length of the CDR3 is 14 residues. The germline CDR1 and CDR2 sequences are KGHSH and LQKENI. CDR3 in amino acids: CASSPTAPGNTIYF.

This chain's CDR3 is CASSQDDAKETQYF. This chain joins TRBV4-1 and TRBJ2-5. CDR3 length equals 14 residues. From germline, CDR1 is MGHRA and CDR2 YSYEKL.

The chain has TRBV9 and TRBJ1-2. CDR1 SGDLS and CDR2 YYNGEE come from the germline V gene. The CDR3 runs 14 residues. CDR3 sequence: CASSIAEEIHGYTF.

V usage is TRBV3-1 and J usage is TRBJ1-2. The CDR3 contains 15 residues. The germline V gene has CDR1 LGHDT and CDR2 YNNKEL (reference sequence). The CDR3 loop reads CASSQEQSWFYGYTF.